A single sample is the source of the 7 T cell receptor beta chains below, sequenced in a study of metastatic and nonmetastatic thyroid tumors. Using MiXCR, TCRdb reanalyzed the PCR reads. In the table there are around 41,000 clones, less than 15% of which are singletons. Not a single patient had been given any form of treatment at any point before undergoing thyroid surgery. Sequencing was carried out using blood. These receptors were obtained from a female donor with papillary thyroid cancer or a benign thyroid nodule (not recorded which). Some clones in this sample may be carry-over from other donors' samples.

By its share, this clone is medium-sized. DNA of the CDR3: TGTGCCAGCAGGGGCAGAGTTGCTGGGTCACCCCTCCACTTT. Amino acids: CASRGRVAGSPLHF. The J gene is TRBJ1-6, the V gene TRBV6-1; D unresolved. Germline V gene lookup returns CDR1 MNHNS and CDR2 SASEGT. V lost 6 bases and J 10 bases, leaving 16 bases between the germline ends. This CDR3 is built from 14 residues.

This clone was counted at least ten times. The V and J genes are TRBV5-5 and TRBJ1-2, with D uncertain. Deletions cut 0 bases from V and 6 bases from J, with 6 bases between. Germline V gives CDR1 SGHKS, CDR2 YYEKEE (reference sequence). This CDR3 has 12 amino acids. The CDR3 protein is CASSLGGHGYTF. The CDR3 DNA follows: TGTGCCAGCAGCTTGGGTGGGCATGGCTACACCTTC.

This clone was counted ten times or more. This chain connects TRBV27 to TRBJ1-2; D gene unclear. The germline V gene has CDR1 MNHEY and CDR2 SMNVEV (reference sequence). The CDR3 totals 14 residues. The germline V and J ends were trimmed by 6 bases and 5 bases, with 16 bases remaining between them. CDR3: CASSRLTVSYGYTF. The CDR3 DNA reads TGTGCCAGCAGCCGCCTTACAGTTTCATATGGCTACACCTTC.

In its sample, this clone was seen many times. The V gene is TRBV6-4, the J gene TRBJ2-1, with TRBD1 matching over 7 bases. The germline gives CDR1 MRHNA, CDR2 SNTAGT. The CDR3 is made up of 15 amino acids. With V trimmed by 0 bases and J by 6 bases, 5 bases remained unmatched. The CDR3 DNA sequence: TGTGCCAGCAGTGACTCCCCGACAGGGTTCAATGAGCAGTTCTTC. It codes for CASSDSPTGFNEQFF.

About this clone itself: The same CDR3 also results from other DNA sequences found in this sample. The chain employs TRBV18 and TRBJ2-5; tentative D call: TRBD2 (6 bases). Deletions cut 1 base from V and 2 bases from J, with 17 bases between. The CDR3 has 17 amino acids. Germline-derived CDR1 and CDR2 are KGHSH and LQKENI. The CDR3 DNA is TGTGCCAGCTCACCACAAGGGGCCCTAGGACTACAAGAGACCCAGTACTTC. This codes for CASSPQGALGLQETQYF.

There are many counts of this clone. This sequence joins TRBV15 and TRBJ1-2; a weak D match, TRBD1 (5 bases). Looked up from germline, CDR1 is LNHNV and CDR2 is YYDKDF (reference sequence). V was cut by 0 bases and J by 4 bases, with 12 bases left in between. The CDR3 has 15 amino acids. The CDR3 DNA reads TGTGCCACCAGCAGAGATCGGGGCCGACTCTATGGCTACACCTTC. As protein: CATSRDRGRLYGYTF.

This clone has ten or more counts. The chain combines TRBV27 with TRBJ1-6; 8 positions match TRBD1. Germline values: CDR1 MNHEY, CDR2 SMNVEV (reference sequence). The length of the CDR3 is 15 residues. With 4 bases clipped from V and 8 bases from J, the junction kept 7 bases outside the gene matches. The CDR3 bases are TGTGCCAGCAGTTACTACAGGGGGAGAGATTCACCCCTCCACTTT. Residues: CASSYYRGRDSPLHF.